The 15 T cell receptor beta chains below were found in one sample sequenced in a study of CD8 T cells in ankylosing spondylitis (dated 2017 in TCRdb). Libraries were made using 5' RACE. The run used an Illumina HiSeq 2500. The public reads were run again by TCRdb, first through fastp at Q25 and then through MiXCR, and only productive beta chains were kept. Every distinct CDR3 protein forms one entry, paired with its most common genes and DNA. The sample table records 40,000 to 50,000 distinct CDR3 sequences; roughly 2.5% of these occur just once. The biggest ten clones account for 4% to 5.5% of the sample. Input material: blood, either unsorted or a sorted T cell fraction (not recorded which). The receptors come from a male donor with ankylosing spondylitis or in good health (not recorded which).

This clonotype was counted many times. The chain links TRBV9 to TRBJ2-5; no clear D. V lost 2 bases and J lost 2, with 10 bases in between. CDR1 and CDR2 (germline): SGDLS, YYNGEE. This CDR3 comprises 14 residues. CDR3 bases: TGTGCCAGCAGCGTTTCTGGCTTTCAAGAGACCCAGTACTTC. This encodes CASSVSGFQETQYF.

This clonotype was recorded at least ten times. CDR3 nucleotides: TGTGCCAGCAGCGTAGAGCCAGGGGGCGGGGAGACCCAGTACTTC. Amino acids: CASSVEPGGGETQYF. This chain links TRBV9 with TRBJ2-5, with 8 bases lining up with TRBD1. Trimming took 0 bases from V and 5 from J; bases not matched to a gene: 6. This CDR3 has 15 amino acids. In germline, CDR1 is SGDLS, CDR2 YYNGEE. Looking up the rest from reference TRBV9 and TRBJ2-5 gives the full variable domain: DSGVTQTPKHLITATGQRVTLRCSPRSGDLSVYWYQQSLDQGLQFLIQYYNGEERAKGNILERFSAQQFPDLHSELNLSSLELGDSALYFCASSVEPGGGETQYFGPGTRLLVL.

This clonotype was detected many times. The chain links TRBV9 to TRBJ1-2; D is perhaps TRBD1 (6 bases). Trimming stripped 0 bases from V and 4 bases from J, with 10 bases between. The CDR3 is 14 amino acids. CDR1 and CDR2 (germline): SGDLS, YYNGEE. Here the CDR3 reads CASSVAQGAYGYTF. CDR3 coding DNA: TGTGCCAGCAGCGTAGCACAGGGAGCCTATGGCTACACCTTC.

Many counts were recorded for this clonotype. The genes are TRBV9 and TRBJ1-1; maybe TRBD1 (5 bases). Between the trimmed V and J ends, which lost 3 bases and 0 bases, there was a span of 12 bases. The CDR3 spans 15 residues. Germline V CDR1 and CDR2: SGDLS, YYNGEE. CDR3 in amino acids: CASSALAGLNTEAFF. In nucleotides, the CDR3 is TGTGCCAGCAGCGCCCTAGCAGGGTTGAACACTGAAGCTTTCTTT. The variable domain in full, completed from reference TRBV9 and TRBJ1-1, reads DSGVTQTPKHLITATGQRVTLRCSPRSGDLSVYWYQQSLDQGLQFLIQYYNGEERAKGNILERFSAQQFPDLHSELNLSSLELGDSALYFCASSALAGLNTEAFFGQGTRLTVV.

This clonotype occurred many times. The chain is built from TRBV9 and TRBJ1-1; maybe TRBD1 (5 bases). The CDR3 sequence is 12 residues long. With 4 bases removed from V and 5 bases from J, the gap between germline ends came to 9 bases. CDR1 SGDLS and CDR2 YYNGEE come from the germline V gene. CDR3 in DNA: TGTGCCAGCAGCCGAGAGGGGACTGAAGCTTTCTTT. Amino acid sequence: CASSREGTEAFF.

This clonotype was seen at least ten times. The chain employs TRBV9 and TRBJ2-2, with 11 nucleotides matching TRBD2. The J segment lost 1 base and the V segment lost 2 bases, leaving 7 bases of the junction unmatched. Germline assignment: CDR1 SGDLS and CDR2 YYNGEE. This CDR3 spans 18 amino acids. The DNA of the CDR3 is TGTGCCAGCAGCGTTACCGGGACTAGCGGCCAGAACACCGGGGAGCTGTTTTTT. Its translation: CASSVTGTSGQNTGELFF.

In this sample, this clonotype turned up many times. J is TRBJ1-3 and V is TRBV9; D ambiguous. The CDR3 covers 14 residues. Germline loops: CDR1 SGDLS, CDR2 YYNGEE. V was clipped by 0 bases and J by 3 bases, with 7 bases between them. DNA for the CDR3: TGTGCCAGCAGCGTAGCGGGAGTTGGAAACACCATATATTTT. Encoded protein: CASSVAGVGNTIYF.

This clonotype was counted at least ten times. This rearrangement joins TRBV9 to TRBJ2-1; a possible D gene is TRBD1 (6 bases). V lost 4 bases and J lost 2, with 13 bases in between. The CDR3 is made up of 15 amino acids. Germline V gives CDR1 SGDLS, CDR2 YYNGEE. CDR3 in DNA: TGTGCCAGCAGCTCCCCCCCAGGGGCCTACAATGAGCAGTTCTTC. Translation gives CASSSPPGAYNEQFF.

This clonotype showed up many times. CDR3 protein: CASSVVVLPDTQYF. CDR3 in DNA: TGTGCCAGCAGCGTAGTTGTGTTACCAGATACGCAGTATTTT. The chain uses TRBV9 and TRBJ2-3; the D is unclear. The CDR3 consists of 14 residues. The V gene lost 0 bases and the J gene lost 4 bases, with 9 bases spanning the gap. In germline, CDR1 is SGDLS, CDR2 YYNGEE.

This clonotype was picked up many times. The V call is TRBV9, the J call TRBJ2-1; 9 bases are shared with TRBD2. Germline CDR1 and CDR2: SGDLS and YYNGEE. With 0 bases clipped from V and 8 bases from J, the junction kept 12 bases outside the gene matches. This CDR3 comprises 17 residues. In DNA, the CDR3 is TGTGCCAGCAGCGTAGCTTATGGCGGGAGGGCCCCCGATGAGCAGTTCTTC. It encodes CASSVAYGGRAPDEQFF.

The sample holds many counts of this clonotype. V gene TRBV9 combines with J gene TRBJ2-2; 11 positions agree with TRBD2. The length of the CDR3 is 19 residues. Germline V lookup: CDR1 SGDLS, CDR2 YYNGEE. V gave up 3 bases and J gave up 1 base; unmatched junction bases: 11. CDR3 amino acids: CASSAYPRLAGLNTGELFF. DNA for the CDR3: TGTGCCAGCAGCGCCTACCCTCGACTAGCGGGATTGAACACCGGGGAGCTGTTTTTT.

This clonotype was counted at least ten times. The chain carries TRBV9 and TRBJ2-1; D could derive from TRBD1 or TRBD2 (5 bases each). The CDR3 runs 16 residues. With 0 bases removed from V and 5 bases from J, the gap between germline ends came to 15 bases. Germline CDR1 SGDLS, CDR2 YYNGEE. The CDR3 protein is CASSVGWSQGDNEQFF. The CDR3 DNA reads as TGTGCCAGCAGCGTAGGGTGGAGCCAGGGAGACAATGAGCAGTTCTTC.

This clonotype was seen a few times. The CDR3 here is CASSGQGIGYGYTF. The CDR3 DNA reads as TGTGCCAGCAGCGGACAGGGTATTGGATATGGCTACACCTTC. The genes are TRBV9 and TRBJ1-2; 7 positions agree with TRBD1. The germline CDR1 and CDR2 sequences are SGDLS and YYNGEE. Germline trimming cut 3 bases from V and 5 bases from J; bases unmatched to any gene: 7. The CDR3 totals 14 residues.

This clonotype was recorded at least ten times. This chain connects TRBV9 to TRBJ2-1; D not resolved. CDR1 and CDR2 (germline): SGDLS, YYNGEE. This CDR3 region has 15 residues. V lost 2 bases, J lost 7 bases, and 16 bases lay in between. The CDR3 DNA reads as TGTGCCAGCAGCGTCTCCCCCGGAGATGGAAATGAGCAGTTCTTC. Translated: CASSVSPGDGNEQFF.

This clonotype was observed many times. This sequence joins TRBV9 and TRBJ2-3; no firm D call. The CDR3 is 14 amino acids. Deletions cut 4 bases from V and 3 bases from J, with 12 bases between. Looked up from germline, CDR1 is SGDLS and CDR2 is YYNGEE. The CDR3, as DNA: TGTGCCAGCAGCCCCCAGAGTCCGACAGATACGCAGTATTTT. Protein sequence: CASSPQSPTDTQYF.